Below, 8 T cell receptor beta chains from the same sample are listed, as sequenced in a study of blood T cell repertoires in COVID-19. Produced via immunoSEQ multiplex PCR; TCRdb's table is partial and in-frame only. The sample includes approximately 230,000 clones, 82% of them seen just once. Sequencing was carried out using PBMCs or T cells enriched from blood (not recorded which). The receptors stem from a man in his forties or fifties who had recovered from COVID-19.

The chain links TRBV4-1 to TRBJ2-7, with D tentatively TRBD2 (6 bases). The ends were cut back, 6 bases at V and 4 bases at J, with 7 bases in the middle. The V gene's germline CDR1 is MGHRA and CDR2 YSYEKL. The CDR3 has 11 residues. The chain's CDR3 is CASSAGYEQYF. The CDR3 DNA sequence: TGCGCCAGCAGTGCGGGGTACGAGCAGTACTTC.

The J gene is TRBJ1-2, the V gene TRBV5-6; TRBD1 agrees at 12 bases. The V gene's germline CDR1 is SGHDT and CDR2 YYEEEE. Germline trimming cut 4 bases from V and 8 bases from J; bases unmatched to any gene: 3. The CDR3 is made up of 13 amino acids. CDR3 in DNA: TGTGCCAGCAGCACCGGGACAGGGGGCGGCTACACCTTC. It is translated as CASSTGTGGGYTF. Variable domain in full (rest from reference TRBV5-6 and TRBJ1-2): DAGVTQSPTHLIKTRGQQVTLRCSPKSGHDTVSWYQQALGQGPQFIFQYYEEEERQRGNFPDRFSGHQFPNYSSELNVNALLLGDSALYLCASSTGTGGGYTFGSGTRLTVV.

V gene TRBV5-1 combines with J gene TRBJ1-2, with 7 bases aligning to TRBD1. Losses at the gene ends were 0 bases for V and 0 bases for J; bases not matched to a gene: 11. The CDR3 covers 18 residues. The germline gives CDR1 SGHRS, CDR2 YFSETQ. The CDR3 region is CASSLAGQSYGSNYGYTF. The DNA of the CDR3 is TGCGCCAGCAGCTTGGCGGGACAGTCTTACGGGTCTAACTATGGCTACACCTTC.

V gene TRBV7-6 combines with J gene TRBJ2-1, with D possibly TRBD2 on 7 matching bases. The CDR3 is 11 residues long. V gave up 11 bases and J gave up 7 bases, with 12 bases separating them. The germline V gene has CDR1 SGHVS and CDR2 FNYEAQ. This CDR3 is CAGGAGNEQFF. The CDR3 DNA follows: TGTGCCGGGGGGGCTGGTAATGAGCAGTTCTTC.

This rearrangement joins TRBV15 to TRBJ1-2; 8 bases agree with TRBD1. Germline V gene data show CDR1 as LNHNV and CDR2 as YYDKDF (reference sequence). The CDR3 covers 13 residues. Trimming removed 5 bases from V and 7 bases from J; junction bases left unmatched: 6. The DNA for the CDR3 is TGTGCCACCAGCCAGACAGGGGAAGGTGGCTACACCTTC. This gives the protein CATSQTGEGGYTF.

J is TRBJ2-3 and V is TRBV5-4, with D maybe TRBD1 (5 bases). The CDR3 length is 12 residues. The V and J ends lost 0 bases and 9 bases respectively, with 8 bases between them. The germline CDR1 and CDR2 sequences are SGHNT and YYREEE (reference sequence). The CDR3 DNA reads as TGTGCCAGCAGCTTGGACGGACAAACGCAGTATTTT. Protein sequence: CASSLDGQTQYF.

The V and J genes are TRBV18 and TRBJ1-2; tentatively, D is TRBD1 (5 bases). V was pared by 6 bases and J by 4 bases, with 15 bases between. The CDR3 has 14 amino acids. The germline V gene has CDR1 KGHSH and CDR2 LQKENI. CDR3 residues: CASSPVEGIYGYTF. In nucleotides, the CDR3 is TGTGCCAGCTCGCCAGTGGAGGGGATCTATGGCTACACCTTC.

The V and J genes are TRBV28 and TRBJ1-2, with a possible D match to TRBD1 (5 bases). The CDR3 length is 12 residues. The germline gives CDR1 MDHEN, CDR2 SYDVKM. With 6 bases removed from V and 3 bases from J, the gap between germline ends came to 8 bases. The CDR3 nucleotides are TGTGCCAGCAGGGTACAGGACTATGGCTACACCTTC. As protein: CASRVQDYGYTF.